Given below is one T cell receptor (beta chain) in context. The data were taken from a study of low-dose radiotherapy and immunotherapy resistance in tumors. The time point was: after trial treatment. Documented treatment: LDRT plus nivolumab, ipilimumab, low-dose cyclophosphamide and aspirin (RACIN trial). Covering alpha and beta chains, TRAV- and TRBV-specific primers were used for the first-strand cDNA. Over roughly 20 PCR cycles, TCRs were amplified from a constant-region primer and V-primer adapter. MiXCR, applied by TCRdb to the reads, yields one record per CDR3 protein. The sample consists of around 84,000 distinct CDR3 sequences, 15% to 20% of them appearing once. The CDR3 totals 14 residues. With 3 bases removed from V and 3 bases from J, the gap between germline ends came to 9 bases. Looked up from germline, CDR1 is SGHDT and CDR2 is YYEEEE.

Sequencing was performed on PBMCs, taken after low-dose radiotherapy plus immunotherapy. The chain uses TRBV5-6 and TRBJ2-2; D may be TRBD1 or TRBD2 (5 bases each). The source is a male donor with prostate cancer. Here the CDR3 reads CASSSRGDTGELFF. Here the CDR3 DNA reads TGTGCCAGCAGCTCACGAGGGGACACCGGGGAGCTGTTTTTT.